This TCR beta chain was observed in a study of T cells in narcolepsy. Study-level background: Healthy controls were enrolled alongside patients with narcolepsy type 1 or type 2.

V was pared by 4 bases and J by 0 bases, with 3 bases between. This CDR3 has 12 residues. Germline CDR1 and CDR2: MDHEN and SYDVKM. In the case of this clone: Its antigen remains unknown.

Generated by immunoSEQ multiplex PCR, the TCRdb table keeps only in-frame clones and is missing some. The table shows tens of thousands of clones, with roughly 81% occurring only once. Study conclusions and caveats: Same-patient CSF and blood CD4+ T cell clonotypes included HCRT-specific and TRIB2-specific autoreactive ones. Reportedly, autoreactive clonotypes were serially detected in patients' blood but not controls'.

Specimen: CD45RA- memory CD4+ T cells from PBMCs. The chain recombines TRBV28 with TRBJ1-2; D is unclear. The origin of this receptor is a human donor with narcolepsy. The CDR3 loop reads CASSSTNYGYTF. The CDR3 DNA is TGTGCCAGCAGTTCGACTAACTATGGCTACACCTTC.